Shown below are 14 T cell receptor beta chains from a single sample sequenced in a study of blood T cell repertoires in COVID-19. Repertoires were generated with immunoSEQ multiplex PCR, while TCRdb's copy carries only in-frame clones and drops some. The sample records about 36,000 clones, more than 80% being singletons. The source material was peripheral blood. The receptors originated from a human donor in a cohort sampled during active or convalescent COVID-19. The donor label of this sample is uncertain.

Notes on this clone: At one end the junction does not follow the germline gene, possibly because of a read error. The chain recombines TRBV7-7 with TRBJ2-4; no firm D call. This CDR3 contains 13 residues. The germline V gene encodes CDR1 SSHAT and CDR2 FNYEAQ (reference sequence). CDR3 sequence: CASSLTKGNIQYF. In nucleotides, the CDR3 is TGTGCTAGCAGCCTAACTAAAGGAAACATTCAGTACTTC.

This clone was detected only a few times. This chain uses TRBV11-2 with TRBJ1-6; 7 nucleotides agree with TRBD1. The CDR3 loop spans 15 amino acids. Germline-derived CDR1 and CDR2 are SGHAT and FQNNGV. The V gene end was trimmed by 1 base and the J gene end by 9 bases; junction bases not matched to a gene: 6. The CDR3: CASSLVRQGGSPLHF. The CDR3 DNA is TGTGCCAGCAGCTTAGTCCGACAGGGTGGTTCACCCCTCCACTTT.

The chain joins TRBV27 to TRBJ1-2; TRBD1 is a possible D gene (6 bases). V lost 3 bases and J 4 bases, leaving 9 bases between the germline ends. The germline CDR1 and CDR2 sequences are MNHEY and SMNVEV (reference sequence). This CDR3 region has 13 residues. CDR3 amino acids: CASSLARGYGYTF. CDR3 coding DNA: TGTGCCAGCAGTTTGGCCAGGGGCTATGGCTACACCTTC.

Worth noting for this clone: Within the sample, other DNA sequences also encode this same CDR3. In DNA, the CDR3 is TGTGCCATCAGTGGGACAGGGGGTGGCTACACCTTC. Translating gives CAISGTGGGYTF. The V gene is TRBV10-3, the J gene TRBJ1-2, with 10 bases matching TRBD1. The junction had 0 bases not matched to a gene; V was cut back by 4 bases and J by 7 bases. This CDR3 comprises 12 residues. The V gene's germline CDR1 is ENHRY and CDR2 SYGVKD.

The chain links TRBV28 to TRBJ2-5; 7 bases are shared with TRBD1. Trimming took 2 bases from V and 7 from J; bases not matched to a gene: 13. The V gene's germline CDR1 is MDHEN and CDR2 SYDVKM. The CDR3 is made up of 16 amino acids. The CDR3 coding sequence is TGTGCCAGCAGTTTAGGGGCCCAGGGACAGAAGGGGACCCAGTACTTC. This translates into CASSLGAQGQKGTQYF.

The chain combines TRBV5-1 with TRBJ2-2; the D gene is possibly TRBD2 (6 bases). Trimming shortened V by 3 bases and J by 4 bases, and 13 bases separated the two germline ends. Germline V gives CDR1 SGHRS, CDR2 YFSETQ. The CDR3 loop spans 15 amino acids. The CDR3: CASSSGTLTTGELFF. The CDR3 DNA is TGCGCCAGCAGCTCCGGGACTCTAACCACCGGGGAGCTGTTTTTT.

This clone has only a few counts. The V gene is TRBV6-6, the J gene TRBJ1-2; the D gene is possibly TRBD1 (6 bases). The V end was cut by 6 bases, the J end by 8 bases, with 16 bases between. In germline, CDR1 is MNHNY, CDR2 SVGAGI (reference sequence). This CDR3 spans 13 amino acids. The CDR3 DNA is TGTGCCAGCAGGGACAGTTCAACTAAGGGCTACACCTTC. The encoded protein is CASRDSSTKGYTF.

This rearrangement joins TRBV24-1 to TRBJ2-1; 7 bases map to TRBD1. The V gene end was trimmed by 9 bases and the J gene end by 4 bases; junction bases not matched to a gene: 8. Germline V gives CDR1 KGHDR, CDR2 SFDVKD. This CDR3 comprises 14 residues. CDR3 DNA sequence: TGTGCCACCGTAAGGGGGCAAGGGTACAATGAGCAGTTCTTC. Its translation: CATVRGQGYNEQFF.

The chain links TRBV10-3 to TRBJ2-1, with TRBD2 matching over 13 bases. V trimming: 2 bases; J trimming: 7 bases; junction bases outside the gene matches: 5. Germline V gene sequence: CDR1 ENHRY, CDR2 SYGVKD. This CDR3 has 16 amino acids. CDR3 amino acids: CAISEGTSGRGNEQFF. The CDR3 coding sequence is TGTGCCATCAGTGAGGGTACTAGCGGGAGGGGGAATGAGCAGTTCTTC.

The chain has TRBV6-6 and TRBJ2-2, with D perhaps matching TRBD1 (5 bases). Germline CDR1 reads MNHNY; CDR2 reads SVGAGI (reference sequence). CDR3 length equals 14 residues. Trimming took 5 bases from V and 5 from J, leaving 12 bases between them. CDR3 in DNA: TGTGCCAGCAGTCATATAGGACAAACCGGGGAGCTGTTTTTT. Protein sequence: CASSHIGQTGELFF.

The chain links TRBV5-8 to TRBJ1-1; D remains unclear. Trimming took off 1 base at V and 7 bases at J, with 8 bases between the two ends. The CDR3 sequence is 12 residues long. CDR1 is SGHTS, CDR2 YDEGEE, per germline. CDR3 in DNA: TGTGCCAGCAGCTTGCTGCACAGTGAAGCTTTCTTT. It specifies CASSLLHSEAFF.

The chain employs TRBV24-1 and TRBJ2-3; 9 bases align to TRBD1. CDR1 is KGHDR, CDR2 SFDVKD, per germline. With 5 bases clipped from V and 1 base from J, the junction kept 6 bases outside the gene matches. The CDR3 is 16 residues long. This CDR3 reads CATSAPQGAGTDTQYF. The CDR3 bases are TGTGCCACCAGTGCCCCACAGGGGGCAGGCACAGATACGCAGTATTTT.

This clone has just one count. The CDR3 coding sequence is TGTGCCAGTAGTATCCCGCTACCAGGGAGCACAGATACGCAGTATTTT. Translating gives CASSIPLPGSTDTQYF. This chain uses TRBV19 with TRBJ2-3, with a weak D call TRBD1 (5 bases). V was cut by 3 bases and J by 0 bases, with 13 bases left in between. CDR3 length equals 16 residues. Germline CDR1 is LNHDA and CDR2 is SQIVND (reference sequence).

V and J are TRBV30 and TRBJ1-2; possibly TRBD1 for D (6 bases). The CDR3 is 13 amino acids. Germline V gene data show CDR1 as GTSNPN and CDR2 as SVGIG (reference sequence). Deletions cut 0 bases from V and 8 bases from J, with 13 bases between. The CDR3 loop is CAWSVQGMGGYTF. Here the CDR3 DNA reads TGTGCCTGGAGTGTACAGGGTATGGGGGGCTACACCTTC.